The present T cell receptor (beta chain) was sequenced within a study of T cell repertoires in cytomegalovirus infection. Background on the study: Through public TCR beta signatures, both CMV infection and matching HLA type were indicated. Study conclusions and caveats: Summed public TCR beta family frequency identified CMV carriers bearing the relevant HLA.

The CDR3 length is 14 residues. V was pared by 1 base and J by 6 bases, with 12 bases between. CDR1 and CDR2 (germline): SGHAT, FQNNGV. This clonotype was picked up a small number of times. Its antigen is unidentified. TCRdb used MiXCR to reprocess the reads, holding one entry per CDR3 protein. The sample includes nearly 550,000 distinct CDR3 sequences, approximately 16% seen only once; the top ten take approximately 24%. This chain connects TRBV11-2 to TRBJ1-2; perhaps TRBD1 as D (5 bases). This clonotype was sampled from a human donor in good health (CMV status not recorded). Some clones in this sample may be carry-over from other donors' samples. The sample comprised CD8+ T cells from PBMCs. CDR3 in amino acids: CASSLGGRDDGYTF. In DNA form, the CDR3 reads TGTGCCAGCAGCTTAGGGGGCAGGGATGATGGCTACACCTTC.